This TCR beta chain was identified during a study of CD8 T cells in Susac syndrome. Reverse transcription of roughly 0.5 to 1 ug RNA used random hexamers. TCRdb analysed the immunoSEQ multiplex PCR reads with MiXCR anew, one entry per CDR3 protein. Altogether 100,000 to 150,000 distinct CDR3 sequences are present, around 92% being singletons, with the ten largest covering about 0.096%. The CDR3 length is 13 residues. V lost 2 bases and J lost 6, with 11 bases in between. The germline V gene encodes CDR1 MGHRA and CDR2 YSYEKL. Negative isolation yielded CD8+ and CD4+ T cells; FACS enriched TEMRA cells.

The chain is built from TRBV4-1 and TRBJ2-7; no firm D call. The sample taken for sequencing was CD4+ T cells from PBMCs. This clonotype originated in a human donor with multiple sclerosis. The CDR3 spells CASSQTGLGEQYF. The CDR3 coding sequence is TGCGCCAGCAGCCAAACTGGGCTCGGCGAGCAGTACTTC.